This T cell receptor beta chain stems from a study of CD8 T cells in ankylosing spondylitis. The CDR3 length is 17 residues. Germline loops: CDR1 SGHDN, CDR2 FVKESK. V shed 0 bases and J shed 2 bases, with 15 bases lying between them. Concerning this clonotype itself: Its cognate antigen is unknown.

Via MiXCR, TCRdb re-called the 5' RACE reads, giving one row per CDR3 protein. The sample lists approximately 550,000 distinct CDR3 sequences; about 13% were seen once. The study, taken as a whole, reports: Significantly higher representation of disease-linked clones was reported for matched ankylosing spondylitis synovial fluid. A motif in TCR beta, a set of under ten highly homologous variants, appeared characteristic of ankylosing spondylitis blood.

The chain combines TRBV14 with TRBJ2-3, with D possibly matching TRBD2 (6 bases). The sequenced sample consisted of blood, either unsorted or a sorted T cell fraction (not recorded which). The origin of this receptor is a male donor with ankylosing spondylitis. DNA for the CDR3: TGTGCCAGCAGCCAAGATATGGGGACTCAATACACAGATACGCAGTATTTT. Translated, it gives CASSQDMGTQYTDTQYF.